The table lists the clone carrying this T cell receptor (beta chain) with a count of one. The germline V and J ends were trimmed by 4 bases and 10 bases, with 13 bases remaining between them. Germline values: CDR1 SNHLY, CDR2 FYNNEI. The CDR3 loop spans 12 amino acids. As handled by the study authors: Amplification with reference gene primers provided the estimates of nucleated cell counts. The repertoire was sequenced with immunoSEQ multiplex PCR; TCRdb's copy has only in-frame clones and lacks some. V and J calls and clone size are copied from that table; D and trimming were computed from the DNA. The data contain 230,000 or so clones, 80% to 90% of them singletons. The entry originates in a study of blood T cell repertoires in COVID-19. Study in general: COVID-19 samples, acute and convalescent, were from the United States, Italy and Spain.

Those who participated ranged in age from about 18 to 89 years and resided in some 24 US areas. Clinical history as reported by participants underpinned cohort assignment. Specimen: PBMCs or T cells enriched from blood (not recorded which). V is TRBV2 and J is TRBJ1-1; D may be TRBD1 (5 bases). The receptor was isolated from a woman aged 40-49 years with acute COVID-19. Here the CDR3 reads CASSAGLHRAFF. The CDR3 nucleotides read TGTGCCAGCAGTGCGGGACTCCATCGAGCTTTCTTT.